This TCR beta chain was profiled in a study of neoadjuvant anti-PD-1 for oral cavity cancer. Study in general: Patients without progression received a fourth nivolumab dose around day 43, then surgical resection on days 50-56.

This sample's time point: after neoadjuvant nivolumab, at surgical resection. In this sample, this clone turned up a few times. Its matching antigen is unknown. Points from the study as a whole: Higher pretreatment Treg/Th17 ratios tracked higher pretreatment blood clonality.

The CDR3 length is 15 residues. The V and J ends lost 0 bases and 3 bases respectively, with 13 bases between them. CDR1 and CDR2 from the germline V gene are SGHRS and YFSETQ. Most PBMC samples had 450 to 500 ng input DNA in six replicates. Sequencing was performed with immunoSEQ multiplex PCR; in TCRdb, only in-frame clones are kept and a portion is missing. The sample has over 11,000 clones, about 81% seen once. The chain recombines TRBV5-1 with TRBJ2-7, with D perhaps being TRBD1 or TRBD2 (5 bases each). This clonotype originated in a person aged 35-79 years with oral cavity squamous cell carcinoma. Sequencing was performed on PBMCs, taken after nivolumab (anti-PD-1) treatment. The CDR3 region is CASSLGGTSNYEQYF. The CDR3 nucleotides read TGCGCCAGCAGCTTGGGGGGGACCTCCAACTACGAGCAGTACTTC.